This T cell receptor beta chain was obtained from a study of T cell repertoires in cytomegalovirus infection. Germline V lookup: CDR1 SSHAT, CDR2 FNYEAQ (reference sequence). There are 15 residues in the CDR3. In this sample, this clonotype turned up many times. A read error may produce the germline difference seen at one junction end. TCRdb reprocessed the reads via MiXCR and lists one record per CDR3 protein. The sample lists 150,000 or so distinct CDR3 sequences, 5.5% to 8% occurring once. The chain is built from TRBV7-7 and TRBJ2-2; D uncertain. The sequenced sample was PBMCs. This clonotype originated in a human donor in good health (CMV status not recorded). Some clones in this sample may be carry-over from other donors' samples. For the CDR3, the DNA is TGTGCTAGCAGCCCCGGCCGCTCGGGCACCGGGGAGCTGTTTTTT. Protein sequence: CASSPGRSGTGELFF.